Listed below are T cell receptor beta chains from one sample, sequenced in a study of response to subunit inactivated influenza vaccine. Via MiXCR, TCRdb re-called the RT-PCR reads, giving one row per CDR3 protein. In the table there are hundreds of thousands of distinct CDR3 sequences, over 11% of which are singletons. Specimen: PBMCs from blood, collected 14 days before vaccination. These receptors were obtained from a man aged 45-65 years who received an inactivated influenza vaccine. Each CDR3 is given with its conserved first and last residue. The D gene is left open where the match is weak. The listing skips clone size in some rows; elsewhere it reads once, few, many or a size class.

D gene,V gene,clone size,J gene,CDR3 protein,CDR3 DNA
TRBD1,TRBV3-1,-,TRBJ2-3,CASSQRTGLPDTQYF,TGTGCCAGCAGCCAAAGGACAGGGTTACCTGATACGCAGTATTTT
-,TRBV5-1,many,TRBJ1-1,CASSRTLLGATNTEAFF,TGCGCCAGCAGCCGTACCCTACTAGGGGCTACGAACACTGAAGCTTTCTTT
-,TRBV20-1,few,TRBJ2-5,CSAFGQQETQYF,TGCAGTGCTTTCGGACAGCAAGAGACCCAGTACTTC
-,TRBV20-1,few,TRBJ1-2,CSARGDEGPSGGYTF,TGCAGTGCTAGAGGTGACGAGGGCCCATCGGGTGGCTACACCTTC
TRBD1,TRBV4-3,-,TRBJ1-1,CASSRSGQDEAFF,TGCGCCAGCAGCCGATCGGGACAGGATGAAGCTTTCTTT
TRBD1,TRBV27,few,TRBJ1-1,CASSSKTGPNTEAFF,TGTGCCAGCAGTTCCAAGACAGGGCCGAACACTGAAGCTTTCTTT
-,TRBV6-2/TRBV6-3,few,TRBJ2-1,CASSYSDKNYNEQFF,TGTGCCAGCAGTTACTCTGATAAAAACTACAATGAGCAGTTCTTC
TRBD2,TRBV4-2,few,TRBJ2-2,CASSREVLAGGSGELFF,TGTGCCAGCAGCCGAGAGGTCCTAGCGGGGGGGTCCGGGGAGCTGTTTTTT
-,TRBV20-1,-,TRBJ2-1,CSARDSHSGSSYNEQFF,TGCAGTGCTAGAGACTCCCATTCAGGAAGCTCCTACAATGAGCAGTTCTTC
-,TRBV7-2,few,TRBJ2-1,CASSPQAASYNEQFF,TGTGCCAGCAGCCCGCAAGCCGCTTCCTACAATGAGCAGTTCTTC
TRBD1,TRBV6-1,many,TRBJ2-7,CASSPSGTASYEQYF,TGTGCCAGCAGCCCCTCCGGGACAGCTTCCTACGAGCAGTACTTC
-,TRBV7-2,many,TRBJ2-1,CASSLGAGYYNEQFF,TGTGCCAGCAGCTTAGGGGCGGGGTACTACAATGAGCAGTTCTTC
-,TRBV7-9,-,TRBJ2-3,CASSFSQTDTQYF,TGTGCCAGCAGCTTCTCACAGACAGATACGCAGTATTTT
TRBD2,TRBV30,many,TRBJ2-1,CASLAGGGGFDEQFF,TGTGCCTCCCTAGCGGGAGGGGGTGGATTCGATGAGCAGTTCTTC
-,TRBV5-1,once,TRBJ1-1,CVSSPSDTEAFF,TGCGTCAGCAGCCCGTCTGACACTGAAGCTTTCTTT